What follows are 7 T cell receptor beta chains derived from one specimen sequenced in a study of neurological immune-mediated disorders (dated by TCRdb to about 2019). Library creation used 5' RACE. The sequencing machine was an Illumina HiSeq 2500. TCRdb reanalyzed the raw reads on its own, using fastp at Q25 for trimming and MiXCR for clone calling, and kept in-frame beta chains. Under each unique CDR3 protein, matching rows form one entry showing the most common genes and DNA. The sample table shows over 15,000 distinct CDR3 sequences, and approximately 8.7% are seen once. Of the sample, over 40% falls within the top ten clones. Material for sequencing was CD8+ T cells from blood. All receptors come from a man aged 45-60 years in good health.

This clonotype came up many times. The chain combines TRBV11-2 with TRBJ1-3; 7 positions agree with TRBD1. There are 15 residues in the CDR3. V gave up 3 bases and J gave up 8 bases; unmatched junction bases: 10. CDR1 and CDR2 (germline): SGHAT, FQNNGV. The CDR3 protein is CASSFSDRVVDTIYF. CDR3 bases: TGTGCCAGCAGCTTTAGCGACAGGGTAGTTGACACCATATATTTT. The full variable domain, in which reference TRBV11-2 and TRBJ1-3 provide the parts outside the CDR3, is EAGVAQSPRYKIIEKRQSVAFWCNPISGHATLYWYQQILGQGPKLLIQFQNNGVVDDSQLPKDRFSAERLKGVDSTLKIQPAKLEDSAVYLCASSFSDRVVDTIYFGEGSWLTVV.

As DNA, the CDR3 is TGTGCCAGCAGAGAAACAGCGGGATATTTCTACAATGAGCAGTTCTTC. It translates to CASRETAGYFYNEQFF. This chain links TRBV6-6 with TRBJ2-1; 7 nucleotides align to TRBD2. V dropped 6 bases and J dropped 3; count of bases not matched to a gene: 11. The CDR3 is 16 residues long. Germline V gene lookup returns CDR1 MNHNY and CDR2 SVGAGI (reference sequence).

The table lists this clonotype with many counts. This CDR3 reads CSASLRSFMNTEAFF. DNA for the CDR3: TGCAGTGCTAGCCTGCGAAGTTTCATGAACACTGAAGCTTTCTTT. V and J are TRBV20-1 and TRBJ1-1; D gene unclear. The length of the CDR3 is 15 residues. The germline V and J ends were trimmed by 3 bases and 0 bases, with 14 bases remaining between them. Germline V gene lookup returns CDR1 DFQATT and CDR2 SNEGSKA (reference sequence).

At least ten counts were recorded for this clonotype. The CDR3 region is CASSLGLAESSYEQYF. In DNA, the CDR3 is TGCGCCAGCAGCTTGGGACTAGCGGAAAGCTCCTACGAGCAGTACTTC. The chain is built from TRBV5-1 and TRBJ2-7; 9 bases are shared with TRBD2. V shed 0 bases and J 0 bases; nucleotides not matched to a gene: 4. The CDR3 runs to 16 residues. Germline V CDR1 and CDR2: SGHRS, YFSETQ.

Sample share makes this clonotype medium-sized. The chain is built from TRBV28 and TRBJ2-2; no clear D gene. The CDR3 consists of 13 residues. Germline CDR1 reads MDHEN; CDR2 reads SYDVKM. V was cut by 6 bases and J by 0 bases, with 5 bases left in between. The chain's CDR3 is CASSVSNTGELFF. Written as DNA, the CDR3 is TGTGCCAGCAGCGTATCGAACACCGGGGAGCTGTTTTTT.

There are many counts of this clonotype. J is TRBJ2-7 and V is TRBV6-4; D may be TRBD2 (6 bases). CDR3 length: 13 residues. Trimming took off 4 bases at V and 3 bases at J, with 10 bases between the two ends. The germline V gene has CDR1 MRHNA and CDR2 SNTAGT. CDR3 sequence (DNA): TGTGCCAGCAGTGGCGGGACCTTCTACGAGCAGTACTTC. Its protein is CASSGGTFYEQYF.

V is TRBV4-1 and J is TRBJ1-1; D is uncertain. The CDR3 has 13 residues. Germline V gives CDR1 MGHRA, CDR2 YSYEKL. The CDR3 bases are TGCTTCAGCAGCCTGGGGATCGGGACTGAAGCTTTCTTT. It translates to CFSSLGIGTEAFF.